One sample yielded the 18 T cell receptor beta chains listed below, sequenced in a study of cytomegalovirus exposure and HLA in healthy donors. Clones were read by immunoSEQ multiplex PCR, and TCRdb kept only the in-frame ones, dropping some. The sample has approximately 200,000 clones, about 81% seen once. Sequences were obtained from PBMCs. These receptors were taken from a woman aged 25 to 39 in good health and CMV-seronegative.

This chain links TRBV30 with TRBJ2-1; 9 bases agree with TRBD2. CDR1 GTSNPN and CDR2 SVGIG come from the germline V gene (reference sequence). Losses at the gene ends were 0 bases for V and 5 bases for J; bases not matched to a gene: 17. The CDR3 covers 19 residues. DNA of the CDR3: TGTGCCTGGAGTGTGAGGGGGACTAGCCACATCCCGTTCCACAATGAGCAGTTCTTC. This codes for CAWSVRGTSHIPFHNEQFF. Variable domain in full (rest from reference TRBV30 and TRBJ2-1): SQTIHQWPATLVQPVGSPLSLECTVEGTSNPNLYWYRQAAGRGLQLLFYSVGIGQISSEVPQNLSASRPQDRQFILSSKKLLLSDSGFYLCAWSVRGTSHIPFHNEQFFGPGTRLTVL.

V gene TRBV7-2 combines with J gene TRBJ1-2, with D possibly matching TRBD1 (5 bases). The length of the CDR3 is 15 residues. The germline CDR1 and CDR2 sequences are SGHTA and FQGNSA. V shed 0 bases and J shed 2 bases, with 10 bases lying between them. CDR3 DNA: TGTGCCAGCAGCTTAGCGACAGCGCGAAACTATGGCTACACCTTC. This sequence encodes CASSLATARNYGYTF.

The chain has TRBV5-4 and TRBJ2-3, with 12 bases identical to TRBD2. The CDR3 is 17 amino acids. Per germline, CDR1 SGHNT and CDR2 YYREEE (reference sequence). The ends lost 1 base at V and 3 bases at J; junction bases unmatched: 6. The CDR3 bases are TGTGCCAGCAGCTTGCTAGCGGGGGGGCTGGGGACAGATACGCAGTATTTT. Translated, it gives CASSLLAGGLGTDTQYF.

This clone was counted a single time. The chain couples TRBV6-1 to TRBJ2-7; the D gene is possibly TRBD1 (6 bases). Trimming took 3 bases from V and 7 from J, leaving 19 bases between them. Germline CDR1 reads MNHNS; CDR2 reads SASEGT. The CDR3 has 15 amino acids. In nucleotides, the CDR3 is TGTGCCAGCAGTGAGTCTCTACAGGGCCGGGAAGAGCAGTACTTC. Translation gives CASSESLQGREEQYF.

This chain links TRBV4-2 with TRBJ2-3; 8 positions match TRBD2. V gave up 6 bases and J gave up 8 bases; unmatched junction bases: 7. From germline, CDR1 is LGHNA and CDR2 YNFKEQ. This CDR3 has 13 residues. CDR3 in amino acids: CASSSGMAGTQYF. The CDR3 bases are TGTGCCAGCAGTAGCGGGATGGCGGGTACGCAGTATTTT.

About this clone itself: Other DNA sequences in the sample encode the same CDR3. The V and J genes are TRBV15 and TRBJ2-7; tentative D call: TRBD2 (6 bases). V dropped 0 bases and J dropped 2 bases, with 11 bases sitting between them. Looked up from germline, CDR1 is LNHNV and CDR2 is YYDKDF (reference sequence). The CDR3 is 15 residues long. CDR3 loop: CATSRDDSGTYEQYF. CDR3 bases: TGTGCCACCAGCAGAGATGATAGCGGTACCTACGAGCAGTACTTC.

As for this clone: Other DNA sequences in the same sample also yield this CDR3. The rearrangement links TRBV6-5 to TRBJ1-5; TRBD1 might be the D (6 bases). The CDR3 totals 14 residues. V was pared by 1 base and J by 7 bases, with 11 bases between. The germline V gene has CDR1 MNHEY and CDR2 SVGAGI. Written as DNA, the CDR3 is TGTGCCAGCAGTTACTTAGGGGGGGGACAGCCCCAGCATTTT. It encodes CASSYLGGGQPQHF.

The V call is TRBV28, the J call TRBJ1-5; maybe TRBD1 (5 bases). Germline V lookup: CDR1 MDHEN, CDR2 SYDVKM. V dropped 3 bases and J dropped 4 bases, with 13 bases sitting between them. CDR3 length: 15 amino acids. The CDR3 reads CASSFAWQGNQPQHF. The CDR3 DNA reads TGTGCCAGCAGTTTCGCGTGGCAGGGAAATCAGCCCCAGCATTTT.

The rearrangement joins TRBV6-4 to TRBJ2-1; 7 nucleotides line up with TRBD2. Per germline, CDR1 MRHNA and CDR2 SNTAGT. This CDR3 spans 14 amino acids. Germline trimming cut 3 bases from V and 5 bases from J; bases unmatched to any gene: 4. CDR3 DNA: TGTGCCAGCAGTGAAGCAGGGAGGGACAATGAGCAGTTCTTC. Translation: CASSEAGRDNEQFF.

The rearrangement uses TRBV6-5 and TRBJ2-1; D call uncertain. Germline loops: CDR1 MNHEY, CDR2 SVGAGI. The CDR3 covers 14 residues. With 5 bases removed from V and 9 bases from J, the gap between germline ends came to 17 bases. This CDR3 is CASSASIGTGEQFF. The DNA of the CDR3 is TGTGCCAGCAGTGCCTCGATTGGTACGGGTGAGCAGTTCTTC.

The genes are TRBV18 and TRBJ1-1; D is unclear. The CDR3 has 15 amino acids. V was clipped by 2 bases and J by 1 base, with 11 bases between them. CDR1 and CDR2 from the germline V gene are KGHSH and LQKENI. CDR3 residues: CASSPGITGNTEAFF. The CDR3 DNA is TGTGCCAGCTCACCAGGCATTACGGGGAACACTGAAGCTTTCTTT.

V and J are TRBV27 and TRBJ2-2; 8 nucleotides agree with TRBD2. The trim removed 6 bases at V and 2 bases at J, leaving 8 bases unmatched. This CDR3 is built from 16 residues. In germline, CDR1 is MNHEY, CDR2 SMNVEV (reference sequence). The CDR3 DNA is TGTGCCAGCAGGCGGGGGAGCGGGGGAAACACCGGGGAGCTGTTTTTT. This sequence encodes CASRRGSGGNTGELFF.

This clone was detected only once. V is TRBV29-1 and J is TRBJ2-2; 7 bases align to TRBD1. The CDR3 is made up of 13 amino acids. The V and J ends lost 4 bases and 6 bases, in that order; junction bases with no gene match: 5. CDR1 and CDR2 (germline): SQVTM, ANQGSEA. CDR3 amino acids: CSVGRQGAGELFF. The CDR3 nucleotides read TGCAGCGTTGGAAGACAGGGCGCCGGGGAGCTGTTTTTT.

The chain has TRBV30 and TRBJ2-1; weak D call: TRBD2 (6 bases). The CDR3 has 11 residues. The V and J ends lost 0 bases and 14 bases respectively, with 11 bases between them. The germline V gene has CDR1 GTSNPN and CDR2 SVGIG (reference sequence). This CDR3 reads CAWSVHQREFF. In DNA, the CDR3 is TGTGCCTGGAGTGTACACCAGCGGGAGTTCTTC.

The chain has TRBV14 and TRBJ1-1, with unresolved D. This CDR3 spans 13 amino acids. Germline lookup yields CDR1 SGHDN and CDR2 FVKESK. V was shortened by 6 bases and J by 0 bases, with 8 bases between the two germline ends. CDR3 protein: CASSPYMNTEAFF. The CDR3 DNA reads TGTGCCAGCAGTCCATACATGAACACTGAAGCTTTCTTT.

The V call is TRBV13, the J call TRBJ2-1; 7 nucleotides match TRBD1. Looked up from germline, CDR1 is PRHDT and CDR2 is FYEKMQ (reference sequence). The CDR3 consists of 15 residues. V gave up 5 bases and J gave up 3 bases; unmatched junction bases: 7. The CDR3 is CASSRDGQVYNEQFF. The CDR3 coding sequence is TGTGCCAGCAGCCGCGACGGACAGGTCTACAATGAGCAGTTCTTC.

The rearrangement uses TRBV29-1 and TRBJ2-5, with 7 bases identical to TRBD2. The CDR3 length is 13 residues. CDR1 is SQVTM and CDR2 is ANQGSEA in the germline V gene. Trimming at V came to 7 bases and at J to 3 bases, leaving 8 bases not matched to a gene. DNA for the CDR3: TGCAGCGCAAATCCGGGGGGAGAAGAGACCCAGTACTTC. This sequence encodes CSANPGGEETQYF.

The chain links TRBV28 to TRBJ1-1; 9 bases align to TRBD1. J lost 6 bases, V lost 4 bases, and 12 bases had no gene match. The CDR3 runs to 16 residues. Germline assignment: CDR1 MDHEN and CDR2 SYDVKM. The chain's CDR3 is CASSSQGAYLGAEAFF. The CDR3 nucleotides are TGTGCCAGCAGTTCACAGGGGGCGTACCTCGGGGCTGAAGCTTTCTTT.